A selection of T cell receptor beta chains follows, all from one sample in a study of blood T cell repertoires in COVID-19. Data came from immunoSEQ multiplex PCR; TCRdb stores just in-frame clones and leaves some out. The repertoire consists of about 99,000 clones, with approximately 91% occurring once and the leading ten covering 5.1%. Source material: peripheral blood. Receptors were obtained from a human donor in a cohort sampled during active COVID-19. Each CDR3 is given with its conserved first and last residue. D genes are given only for firm matches. Clone size is shown for a subset of rows, as once, few, many or a class of expanded clone.

len	v_gene	abundance	d_gene	j_gene	CDR3aa	CDR3nt
15	TRBV7-2	once	.	TRBJ2-2	CASSLWTAVTGELFF	TGTGCCAGCAGCTTATGGACAGCAGTAACCGGGGAGCTGTTTTTT
17	TRBV12-5	.	TRBD1	TRBJ2-3	CASGLGLGGVMTDTQYF	TGTGCTAGTGGTTTGGGCCTAGGGGGCGTAATGACAGATACGCAGTATTTT
10	TRBV20-1	.	.	TRBJ2-7	CRPATDEQYF	TGCAGACCCGCCACGGACGAGCAGTACTTC
18	TRBV18	.	TRBD2	TRBJ2-3	CASSPSGTSGSVGATQYF	TGTGCCAGCTCACCTTCCGGGACTAGCGGTTCCGTAGGGGCTACGCAGTATTTT
12	TRBV12-3/TRBV12-4	.	TRBD1	TRBJ1-1	CASRQTGGEAFF	TGTGCCAGCAGACAGACAGGGGGTGAAGCTTTCTTT
13	TRBV28	few	TRBD1	TRBJ1-5	CASRRQGGQPQHF	TGTGCCAGCAGAAGACAGGGCGGGCAGCCCCAGCATTTT
18	TRBV4-2	.	TRBD2	TRBJ2-1	CASSQGTSGGVGDNEQFF	TGTGCCAGCAGCCAAGGGACTAGCGGGGGGGTTGGGGACAATGAGCAGTTCTTC
13	TRBV11-3	.	.	TRBJ2-5	CASSLTRWETQYF	TGTGCCAGCAGCCTCACGCGTTGGGAGACCCAGTACTTC
11	TRBV24-1	.	.	TRBJ1-2	CAIQGLYGYTF	TGTGCCATCCAGGGGTTGTACGGCTACACCTTC
14	TRBV7-9	.	TRBD1	TRBJ1-2	CASKGDRKNYGYTF	TGTGCCAGCAAGGGGGACAGAAAAAACTATGGCTACACCTTC
14	TRBV28	.	.	TRBJ1-2	CASSYKGQYGSYTF	TGTGCCAGCAGTTACAAAGGCCAATACGGGAGCTACACCTTC
16	TRBV7-8	.	TRBD2	TRBJ2-7	CASSLGTSVSPLEQYF	TGTGCCAGCAGCTTGGGGACTAGCGTTTCCCCTTTAGAGCAGTACTTC
13	TRBV2	.	.	TRBJ2-4	CASRAGAKNIQYF	TGTGCCAGCAGAGCGGGAGCCAAAAACATTCAGTACTTC
14	TRBV11-1	.	TRBD2	TRBJ2-5	CASSPAGGRETQYF	TGTGCCAGCAGCCCCGCGGGGGGCAGAGAGACCCAGTACTTC
14	TRBV19	few	TRBD1	TRBJ1-4	CASTPGQVNEKLFF	TGTGCCAGTACTCCGGGACAGGTTAATGAAAAACTGTTTTTT
15	TRBV6-4	.	TRBD2	TRBJ2-3	CASSVGTSGSDAQYF	TGTGCCAGCAGTGTTGGGACTAGCGGGAGTGACGCGCAGTATTTT
15	TRBV7-2	.	.	TRBJ2-3	CASSPGGQLTDTQYF	TGTGCCAGCAGTCCAGGGGGGCAGCTCACAGATACGCAGTATTTT
14	TRBV2	.	.	TRBJ1-1	CASSGVHRNTEAFF	TGTGCCAGCAGCGGGGTCCACCGGAACACTGAAGCTTTCTTT
15	TRBV18	once	TRBD1	TRBJ1-5	CASSGGTGSNQPQHF	TGTGCCAGCTCAGGAGGGACAGGCAGCAATCAGCCCCAGCATTTT
18	TRBV19	.	TRBD1	TRBJ2-2	CASSFTPGQPRHTGELFF	TGTGCCAGTAGCTTCACACCGGGACAGCCACGCCACACCGGGGAGCTGTTTTTT
13	TRBV11-2	.	.	TRBJ1-2	CASSLGLNYGYTF	TGTGCCAGCAGCCTGGGACTGAACTATGGCTACACCTTC
15	TRBV7-8	.	.	TRBJ1-1	CASSLKRQLNTEAFF	TGTGCCAGCAGCTTAAAGCGACAGCTGAACACTGAAGCTTTCTTT
12	TRBV18	.	.	TRBJ2-5	CASSPGAETQYF	TGTGCCAGCTCACCAGGGGCGGAGACCCAGTACTTC
15	TRBV5-1	once	.	TRBJ1-1	CASSPPTVRGTEAFF	TGCGCCAGCAGCCCTCCGACAGTAAGGGGCACTGAAGCTTTCTTT
17	TRBV27	.	TRBD2	TRBJ2-2	CASRRGTSGVWTGELFF	TGTGCCAGCAGACGGGGGACTAGCGGGGTTTGGACCGGGGAGCTGTTTTTT
17	TRBV28	.	TRBD2	TRBJ2-4	CASSFTSGGLAKNIQYF	TGTGCCAGCAGTTTCACTAGCGGGGGCCTAGCCAAAAACATTCAGTACTTC
11	TRBV20-1	.	.	TRBJ2-1	CSARGGNEQFF	TGCAGTGCTAGAGGCGGCAATGAGCAGTTCTTC
16	TRBV7-3	.	.	TRBJ2-1	CASSLTGGSSYNEQFF	TGTGCCAGCAGCTTAACGGGTGGGAGCTCCTACAATGAGCAGTTCTTC
13	TRBV4-1	once	.	TRBJ1-6	CASSPTDYGALHF	TGCGCCAGCAGCCCAACGGACTACGGGGCCCTCCACTTT
13	TRBV6-5	.	.	TRBJ2-5	CASNRDNRETQYF	TGTGCCAGCAATAGGGACAACAGAGAGACCCAGTACTTC
15	TRBV7-2	.	TRBD2	TRBJ2-7	CASSLSGTSGYEQYF	TGTGCCAGCAGCTTATCGGGGACTAGCGGCTACGAGCAGTACTTC
18	TRBV4-2	few	TRBD2	TRBJ2-3	CASSPKRKTSGITDTQYF	TGTGCCAGCAGCCCGAAAAGGAAGACTAGCGGGATCACAGATACGCAGTATTTT
16	TRBV4-3	.	TRBD1	TRBJ2-2	CASSQDQTGGTGELFF	TGCGCCAGCAGCCAAGACCAAACAGGGGGCACCGGGGAGCTGTTTTTT
12	TRBV6-4	.	.	TRBJ1-2	CASSEGGIGYTF	TGTGCCAGCAGTGAAGGAGGGATAGGCTACACCTTC
18	TRBV5-1	.	TRBD1	TRBJ1-5	CASSPRTGGRGSNQPQHF	TGCGCCAGCAGCCCGCGGACAGGGGGCAGGGGGAGCAATCAGCCCCAGCATTTT